This TCR beta chain was sequenced in a study of T cell clonality in common variable immunodeficiency. This clone was seen many times. The read comes to an end 3 residues before the CDR3 does, leaving the germline J gene to fill in the end. The trim removed 6 bases at V and 4 bases at J, leaving 4 bases unmatched. The CDR3 length is 15 residues. Germline-derived CDR1 and CDR2 are LNHDA and SQIVND (reference sequence). Using immunoSEQ multiplex PCR, the repertoire was profiled, and TCRdb retains in-frame clones only, with some absent. This repertoire lists roughly 58,000 clones without singletons; about 0.8% sits in the top ten.

This rearrangement joins TRBV19 to TRBJ2-2; TRBD2 matches 11 bases. The TCR was taken from a person aged 18 to 70 in good health. Sample: peripheral blood mononuclear cells. CDR3 amino acids: CASRTSGAPTGELFF. The CDR3 DNA, read in part, is TGTGCCAGTAGGACTAGCGGGGCCCCCACCGGGGAG. The whole variable domain, filled in from reference TRBV19 and TRBJ2-2, reads DGGITQSPKYLFRKEGQNVTLSCEQNLNHDAMYWYRQDPGQGLRLIYYSQIVNDFQKGDIAEGYSVSREKKESFPLTVTSAQKNPTAFYLCASRTSGAPTGELFFGEGSRLTVL.